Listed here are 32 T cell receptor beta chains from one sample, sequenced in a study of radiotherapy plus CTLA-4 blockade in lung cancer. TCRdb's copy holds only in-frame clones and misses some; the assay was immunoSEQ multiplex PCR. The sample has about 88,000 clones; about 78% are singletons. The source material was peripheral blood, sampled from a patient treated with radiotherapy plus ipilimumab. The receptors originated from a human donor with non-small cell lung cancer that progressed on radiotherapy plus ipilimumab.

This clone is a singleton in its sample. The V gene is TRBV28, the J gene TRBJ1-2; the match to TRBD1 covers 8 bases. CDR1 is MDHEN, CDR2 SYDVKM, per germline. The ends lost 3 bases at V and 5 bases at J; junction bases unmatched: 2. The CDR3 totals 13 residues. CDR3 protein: CASSLNRGYGYTF. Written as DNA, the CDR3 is TGTGCCAGCAGTTTGAACAGGGGGTATGGCTACACCTTC.

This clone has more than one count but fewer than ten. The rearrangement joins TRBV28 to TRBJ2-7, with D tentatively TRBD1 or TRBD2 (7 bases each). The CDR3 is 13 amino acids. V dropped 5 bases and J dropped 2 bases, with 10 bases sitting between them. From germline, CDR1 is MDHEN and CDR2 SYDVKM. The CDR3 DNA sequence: TGTGCCAGCAGTCCAGGGGGGGCCTACGAGCAGTACTTC. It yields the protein CASSPGGAYEQYF.

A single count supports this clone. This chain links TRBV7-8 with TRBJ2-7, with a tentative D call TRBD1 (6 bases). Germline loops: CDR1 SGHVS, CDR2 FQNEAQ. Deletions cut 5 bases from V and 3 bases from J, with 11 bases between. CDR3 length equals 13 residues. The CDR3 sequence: CASSPGQYYEQYF. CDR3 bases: TGTGCCAGCAGCCCTGGACAGTACTACGAGCAGTACTTC. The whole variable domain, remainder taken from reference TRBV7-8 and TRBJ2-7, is GAGVSQSPRYKVAKRGQDVALRCDPISGHVSLFWYQQALGQGPEFLTYFQNEAQLDKSGLPSDRFFAERPEGSVSTLKIQRTQQEDSAVYLCASSPGQYYEQYFGPGTRLTVT.

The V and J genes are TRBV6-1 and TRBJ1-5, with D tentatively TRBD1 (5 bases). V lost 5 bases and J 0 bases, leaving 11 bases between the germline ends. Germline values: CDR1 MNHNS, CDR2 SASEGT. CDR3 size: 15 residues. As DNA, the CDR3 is TGTGCCAGCAGTTTTTCGGGGACTAGCAATCAGCCCCAGCATTTT. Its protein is CASSFSGTSNQPQHF.

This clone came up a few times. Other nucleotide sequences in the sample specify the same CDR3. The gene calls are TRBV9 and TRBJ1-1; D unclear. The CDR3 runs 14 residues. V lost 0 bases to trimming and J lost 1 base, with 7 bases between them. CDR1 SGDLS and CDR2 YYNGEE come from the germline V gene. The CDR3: CASSVGTENTEAFF. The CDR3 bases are TGTGCCAGCAGCGTAGGGACGGAGAACACTGAAGCTTTCTTT.

The chain's CDR3 is CASSVLAGSHEQYF. The CDR3, as DNA: TGTGCCAGCAGTGTTCTAGCGGGATCTCACGAGCAGTACTTC. V gene TRBV2 combines with J gene TRBJ2-7; TRBD2 aligns across 9 bases. V lost 4 bases to trimming and J lost 5 bases; unmatched junction nucleotides: 6. This CDR3 contains 14 residues. Germline-derived CDR1 and CDR2 are SNHLY and FYNNEI.

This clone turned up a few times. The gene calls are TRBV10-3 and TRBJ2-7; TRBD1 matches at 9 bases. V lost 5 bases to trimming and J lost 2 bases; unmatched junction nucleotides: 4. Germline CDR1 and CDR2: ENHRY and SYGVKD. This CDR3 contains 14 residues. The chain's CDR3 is CAISRQGETYEQYF. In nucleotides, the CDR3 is TGTGCCATCAGTCGACAGGGGGAAACCTACGAGCAGTACTTC.

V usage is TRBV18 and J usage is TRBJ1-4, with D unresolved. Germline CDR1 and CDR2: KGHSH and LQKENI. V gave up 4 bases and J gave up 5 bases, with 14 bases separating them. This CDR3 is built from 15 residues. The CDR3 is CASSLTPGRNEKLFF. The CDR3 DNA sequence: TGTGCCAGCTCACTTACCCCCGGGAGAAATGAAAAACTGTTTTTT.

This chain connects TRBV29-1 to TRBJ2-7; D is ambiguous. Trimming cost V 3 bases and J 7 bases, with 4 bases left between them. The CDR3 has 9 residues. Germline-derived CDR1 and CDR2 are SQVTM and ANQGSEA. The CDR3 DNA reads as TGCAGCGTTGATGAGGAGCAGTACTTC. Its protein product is CSVDEEQYF.

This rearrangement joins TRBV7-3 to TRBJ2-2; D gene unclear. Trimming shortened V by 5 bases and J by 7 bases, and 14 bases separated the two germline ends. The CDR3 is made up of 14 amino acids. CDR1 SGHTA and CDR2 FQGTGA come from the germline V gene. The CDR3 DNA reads TGTGCCAGCAGCCCCTATCCCCTTTTCGGGGAGCTGTTTTTT. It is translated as CASSPYPLFGELFF.

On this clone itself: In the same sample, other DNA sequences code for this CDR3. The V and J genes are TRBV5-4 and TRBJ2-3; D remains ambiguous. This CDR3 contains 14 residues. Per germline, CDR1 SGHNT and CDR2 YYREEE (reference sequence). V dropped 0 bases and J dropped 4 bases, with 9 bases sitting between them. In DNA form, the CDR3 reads TGTGCCAGCAGCTTGGGCCTCTCGCCAGATACGCAGTATTTT. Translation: CASSLGLSPDTQYF. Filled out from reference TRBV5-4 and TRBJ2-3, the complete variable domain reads ETGVTQSPTHLIKTRGQQVTLRCSSQSGHNTVSWYQQALGQGPQFIFQYYREEENGRGNFPPRFSGLQFPNYSSELNVNALELDDSALYLCASSLGLSPDTQYFGPGTRLTVL.

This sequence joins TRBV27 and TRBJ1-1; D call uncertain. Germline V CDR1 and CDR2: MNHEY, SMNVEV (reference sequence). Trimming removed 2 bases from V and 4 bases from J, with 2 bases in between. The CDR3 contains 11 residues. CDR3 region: CASSLGTEAFF. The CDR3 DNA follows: TGTGCCAGCAGTTTAGGCACTGAAGCTTTCTTT.

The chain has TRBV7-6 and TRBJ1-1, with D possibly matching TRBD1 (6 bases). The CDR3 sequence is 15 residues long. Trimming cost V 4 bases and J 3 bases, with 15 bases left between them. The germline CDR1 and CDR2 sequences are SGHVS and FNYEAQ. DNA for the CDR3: TGTGCCAGCAGCTCAGGGGCCGGGGGGGACACTGAAGCTTTCTTT. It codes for CASSSGAGGDTEAFF.

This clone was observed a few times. The CDR3 protein is CASSSPGQSGQPQHF. CDR3 bases: TGTGCCAGCAGTTCTCCGGGACAGTCGGGTCAGCCCCAGCATTTT. This chain connects TRBV28 to TRBJ1-5; 7 bases are shared with TRBD1. Losses at the gene ends were 4 bases for V and 6 bases for J; bases not matched to a gene: 9. The CDR3 is 15 residues long. From germline, CDR1 is MDHEN and CDR2 SYDVKM.

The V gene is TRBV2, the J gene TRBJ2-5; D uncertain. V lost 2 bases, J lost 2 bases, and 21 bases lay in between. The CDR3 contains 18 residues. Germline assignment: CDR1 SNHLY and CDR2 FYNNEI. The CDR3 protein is CASSEPEESASIQETQYF. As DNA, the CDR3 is TGTGCCAGCAGTGAACCCGAGGAGTCGGCCTCCATTCAAGAGACCCAGTACTTC.

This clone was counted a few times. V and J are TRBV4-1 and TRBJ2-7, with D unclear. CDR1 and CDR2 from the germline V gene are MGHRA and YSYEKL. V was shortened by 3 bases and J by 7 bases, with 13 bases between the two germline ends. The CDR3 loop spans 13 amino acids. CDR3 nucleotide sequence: TGCGCCAGCAGCCAGTGGGATCCTTCGGAGCAGTACTTC. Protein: CASSQWDPSEQYF.

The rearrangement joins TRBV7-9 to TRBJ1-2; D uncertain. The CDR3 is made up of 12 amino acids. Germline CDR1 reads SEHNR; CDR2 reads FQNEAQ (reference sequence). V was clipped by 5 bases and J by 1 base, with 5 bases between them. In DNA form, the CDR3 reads TGTGCCAGCAGCCCTATTAACTATGGCTACACCTTC. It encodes CASSPINYGYTF.

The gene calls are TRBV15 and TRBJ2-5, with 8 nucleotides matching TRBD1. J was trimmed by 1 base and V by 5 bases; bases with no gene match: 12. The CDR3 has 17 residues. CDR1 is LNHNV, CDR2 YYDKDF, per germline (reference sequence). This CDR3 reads CATSGIRTGYSQETQYF. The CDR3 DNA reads TGTGCCACCAGCGGGATTCGGACAGGGTATTCCCAAGAGACCCAGTACTTC.

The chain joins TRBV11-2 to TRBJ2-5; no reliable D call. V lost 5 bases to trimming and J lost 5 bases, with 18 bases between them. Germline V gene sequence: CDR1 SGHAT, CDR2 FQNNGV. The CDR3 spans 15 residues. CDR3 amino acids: CASSPPAAGFETQYF. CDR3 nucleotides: TGTGCCAGCAGCCCACCGGCAGCCGGGTTTGAGACCCAGTACTTC.

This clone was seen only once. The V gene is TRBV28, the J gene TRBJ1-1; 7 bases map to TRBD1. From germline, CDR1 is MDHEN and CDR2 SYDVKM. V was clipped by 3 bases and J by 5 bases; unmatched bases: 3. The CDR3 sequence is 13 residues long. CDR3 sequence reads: CASSFPGGTEAFF. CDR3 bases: TGTGCCAGCAGTTTCCCAGGGGGAACTGAAGCTTTCTTT.

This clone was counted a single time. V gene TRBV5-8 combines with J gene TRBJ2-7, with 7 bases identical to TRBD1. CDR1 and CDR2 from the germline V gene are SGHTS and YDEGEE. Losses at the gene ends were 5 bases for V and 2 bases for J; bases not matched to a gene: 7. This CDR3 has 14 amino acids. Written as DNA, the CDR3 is TGTGCCAGCAGACCGTGGGACAGTACCTACGAGCAGTACTTC. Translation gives CASRPWDSTYEQYF. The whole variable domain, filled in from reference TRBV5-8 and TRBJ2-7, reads EAGVTQSPTHLIKTRGQQATLRCSPISGHTSVYWYQQALGLGLQFLLWYDEGEERNRGNFPPRFSGRQFPNYSSELNVNALELEDSALYLCASRPWDSTYEQYFGPGTRLTVT.

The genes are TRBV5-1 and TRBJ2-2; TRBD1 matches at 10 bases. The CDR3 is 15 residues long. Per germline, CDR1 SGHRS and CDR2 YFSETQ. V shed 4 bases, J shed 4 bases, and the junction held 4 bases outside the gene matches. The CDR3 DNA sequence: TGCGCCAGCAGCGGACAGGGGGTCGGCACCGGGGAGCTGTTTTTT. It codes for CASSGQGVGTGELFF.

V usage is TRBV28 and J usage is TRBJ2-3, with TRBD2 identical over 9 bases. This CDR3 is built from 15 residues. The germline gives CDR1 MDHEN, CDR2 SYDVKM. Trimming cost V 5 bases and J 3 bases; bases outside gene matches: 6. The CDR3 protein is CASSTAGLATDTQYF. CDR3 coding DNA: TGTGCCAGCAGTACGGCGGGACTAGCAACAGATACGCAGTATTTT.

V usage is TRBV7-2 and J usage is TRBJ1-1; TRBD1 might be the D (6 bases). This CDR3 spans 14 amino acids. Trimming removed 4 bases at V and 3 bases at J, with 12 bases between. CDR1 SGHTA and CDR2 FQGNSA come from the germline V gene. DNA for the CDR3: TGTGCCAGCAGCTCCTCGGGGGCGTACACTGAAGCTTTCTTT. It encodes CASSSSGAYTEAFF.

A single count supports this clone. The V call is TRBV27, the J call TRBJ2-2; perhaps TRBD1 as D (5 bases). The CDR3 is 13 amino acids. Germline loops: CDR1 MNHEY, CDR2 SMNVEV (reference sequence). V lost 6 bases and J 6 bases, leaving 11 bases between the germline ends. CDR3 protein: CASSFPGSGELFF. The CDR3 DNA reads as TGTGCCAGCAGCTTTCCAGGGTCCGGGGAGCTGTTTTTT.

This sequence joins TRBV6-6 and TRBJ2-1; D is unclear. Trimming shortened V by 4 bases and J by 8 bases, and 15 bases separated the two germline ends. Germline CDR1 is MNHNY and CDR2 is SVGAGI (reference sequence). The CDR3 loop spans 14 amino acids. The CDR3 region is CASSSASRVDEQFF. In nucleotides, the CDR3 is TGTGCCAGCAGTTCGGCGAGTAGAGTCGATGAGCAGTTCTTC.

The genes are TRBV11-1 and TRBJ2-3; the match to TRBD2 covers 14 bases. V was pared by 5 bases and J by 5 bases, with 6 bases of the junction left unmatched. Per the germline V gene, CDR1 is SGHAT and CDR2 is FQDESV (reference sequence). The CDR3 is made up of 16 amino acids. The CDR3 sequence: CASSTGLAGAVDTQYF. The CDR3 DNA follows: TGTGCCAGCAGCACGGGACTAGCGGGAGCGGTAGATACGCAGTATTTT.

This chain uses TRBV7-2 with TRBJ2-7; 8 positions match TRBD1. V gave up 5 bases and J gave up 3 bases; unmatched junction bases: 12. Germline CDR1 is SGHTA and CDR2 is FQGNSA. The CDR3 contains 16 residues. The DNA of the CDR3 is TGTGCCAGCAGCGTAGGGGGGACAGGAAGGGGCTACGAGCAGTACTTC. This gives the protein CASSVGGTGRGYEQYF.

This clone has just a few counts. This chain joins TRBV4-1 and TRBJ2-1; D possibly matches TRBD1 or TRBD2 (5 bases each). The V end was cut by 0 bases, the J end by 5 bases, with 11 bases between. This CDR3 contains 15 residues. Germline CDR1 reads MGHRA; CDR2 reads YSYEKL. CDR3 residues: CASSQDGTADNEQFF. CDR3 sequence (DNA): TGCGCCAGCAGCCAAGATGGGACGGCAGACAATGAGCAGTTCTTC.

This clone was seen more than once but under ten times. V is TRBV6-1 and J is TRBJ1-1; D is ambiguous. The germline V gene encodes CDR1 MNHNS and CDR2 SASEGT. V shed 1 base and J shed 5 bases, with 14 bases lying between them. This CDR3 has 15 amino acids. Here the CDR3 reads CASSEGPGVRTEAFF. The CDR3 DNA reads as TGTGCCAGCAGTGAAGGTCCAGGAGTCCGGACTGAAGCTTTCTTT.

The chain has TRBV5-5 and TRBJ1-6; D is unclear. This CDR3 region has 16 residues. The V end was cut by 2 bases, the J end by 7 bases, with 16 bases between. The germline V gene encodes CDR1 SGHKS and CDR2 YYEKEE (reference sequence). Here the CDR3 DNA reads TGTGCCAGCAGCTTTCTCCAGGAAGTGAAGAATTCACCCCTCCACTTT. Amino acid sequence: CASSFLQEVKNSPLHF. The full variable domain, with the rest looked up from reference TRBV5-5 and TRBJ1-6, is DAGVTQSPTHLIKTRGQQVTLRCSPISGHKSVSWYQQVLGQGPQFIFQYYEKEERGRGNFPDRFSARQFPNYSSELNVNALLLGDSALYLCASSFLQEVKNSPLHFGNGTRLTVT.

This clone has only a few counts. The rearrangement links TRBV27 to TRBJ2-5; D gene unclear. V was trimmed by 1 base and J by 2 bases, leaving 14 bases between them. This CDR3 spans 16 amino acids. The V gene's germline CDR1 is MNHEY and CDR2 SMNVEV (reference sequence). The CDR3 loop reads CASSLWASTEQETQYF. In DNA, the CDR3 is TGTGCCAGCAGTTTATGGGCGTCGACGGAACAAGAGACCCAGTACTTC.